These 27 T cell receptor beta chains came from one sample sequenced in a study of PD-L1 blockade in urothelial cancer. Clones were read by immunoSEQ multiplex PCR, and TCRdb kept only the in-frame ones, dropping some. The sample shows roughly 56,000 clones, more than 70% of them seen only once. Time point: pretreatment peripheral blood. The input for sequencing was PBMCs, taken around atezolizumab (anti-PD-L1) treatment. These receptors all come from a man in his fifties or sixties with urothelial cancer.

The gene calls are TRBV10-2 and TRBJ1-4; 7 bases agree with TRBD1. The CDR3 contains 15 residues. The germline CDR1 and CDR2 sequences are WSHSY and SAAADI. V was clipped by 4 bases and J by 8 bases; unmatched bases: 10. CDR3 DNA: TGCGCCAGCAGTGGAACAGGGGTGGTCGGCGAAAAACTGTTTTTT. Protein: CASSGTGVVGEKLFF.

The chain joins TRBV6-6 to TRBJ2-7; 8 nucleotides agree with TRBD2. V was clipped by 2 bases and J by 5 bases; unmatched bases: 5. This CDR3 is built from 14 residues. Germline CDR1 reads MNHNY; CDR2 reads SVGAGI (reference sequence). CDR3 bases: TGTGCCAGCAGTTACCAGCGGGGGCGGGACGAGCAGTACTTC. Residues: CASSYQRGRDEQYF.

The gene calls are TRBV7-6 and TRBJ1-6; D unresolved. CDR1 is SGHVS and CDR2 is FNYEAQ in the germline V gene. There are 13 residues in the CDR3. V gave up 5 bases and J gave up 8 bases, with 10 bases separating them. The CDR3 is CASSTKKDSPLHF. The CDR3 bases are TGTGCCAGCAGCACTAAAAAGGATTCACCCCTCCACTTT.

This chain uses TRBV6-4 with TRBJ2-3, with TRBD2 matching 9 bases. In germline, CDR1 is MRHNA, CDR2 SNTAGT. The CDR3 extends over 15 amino acids. Trimming removed 4 bases from V and 8 bases from J; junction bases left unmatched: 10. For the CDR3, the DNA is TGTGCCAGCAGTGGAAAAGCGGGGGGCCCTGGTACGCAGTATTTT. This gives the protein CASSGKAGGPGTQYF.

This chain uses TRBV5-4 with TRBJ1-1, with a possible D match to TRBD1 (5 bases). CDR3 length equals 14 residues. Trimming took off 1 base at V and 3 bases at J, with 10 bases between the two ends. Germline values: CDR1 SGHNT, CDR2 YYREEE (reference sequence). The DNA of the CDR3 is TGTGCCAGCAGCTTGCGGGGGGGGGACACTGAAGCTTTCTTT. It translates to CASSLRGGDTEAFF.

The table lists this clone with a few counts. Germline and junction disagree at one end, which may indicate a read error. The chain couples TRBV29-1 to TRBJ1-1; no definite D call. CDR1 SQVTM and CDR2 ANQGSEA come from the germline V gene. The CDR3 extends over 11 amino acids. DNA of the CDR3: TGCAGCGTTGGGAGGAACGCTGAAGCTTTCTTT. The encoded protein is CSVGRNAEAFF.

This clone was counted between two and nine times. The V and J genes are TRBV30 and TRBJ2-3; D perhaps matches TRBD1 (6 bases). V lost 3 bases, J lost 1 base, and 26 bases lay in between. The CDR3 has 19 residues. Germline assignment: CDR1 GTSNPN and CDR2 SVGIG (reference sequence). Written as DNA, the CDR3 is TGTGCCTGGAGCCCGGACAGCCCCGACTTGTTGAGTGGCACAGATACGCAGTATTTT. As protein: CAWSPDSPDLLSGTDTQYF. The full variable domain, completed using reference TRBV30 and TRBJ2-3, is SQTIHQWPATLVQPVGSPLSLECTVEGTSNPNLYWYRQAAGRGLQLLFYSVGIGQISSEVPQNLSASRPQDRQFILSSKKLLLSDSGFYLCAWSPDSPDLLSGTDTQYFGPGTRLTVL.

The V call is TRBV27, the J call TRBJ1-1, with a tentative D call TRBD1 (6 bases). V was shortened by 3 bases and J by 4 bases, with 12 bases between the two germline ends. The CDR3 totals 14 residues. Germline loops: CDR1 MNHEY, CDR2 SMNVEV (reference sequence). The CDR3 sequence: CASSFDRKITEAFF. The CDR3 DNA follows: TGTGCCAGCAGTTTCGACAGGAAAATCACTGAAGCTTTCTTT.

This chain connects TRBV5-1 to TRBJ2-1; 8 bases agree with TRBD2. This CDR3 has 16 amino acids. From germline, CDR1 is SGHRS and CDR2 YFSETQ. The trim removed 0 bases at V and 4 bases at J, leaving 6 bases unmatched. CDR3 residues: CASSLGAGTSYNEQFF. CDR3 sequence (DNA): TGCGCCAGCAGCTTGGGCGCCGGGACTAGTTACAATGAGCAGTTCTTC.

V gene TRBV19 combines with J gene TRBJ1-5; 8 bases agree with TRBD1. The CDR3 is 17 amino acids. With 5 bases clipped from V and 3 bases from J, the junction kept 12 bases outside the gene matches. Germline V gives CDR1 LNHDA, CDR2 SQIVND (reference sequence). CDR3 protein: CASSWAVGQGDNQPQHF. As DNA, the CDR3 is TGTGCCAGTAGTTGGGCAGTAGGACAGGGTGACAATCAGCCCCAGCATTTT.

This sequence joins TRBV30 and TRBJ2-5; 7 nucleotides match TRBD2. From germline, CDR1 is GTSNPN and CDR2 SVGIG (reference sequence). With 0 bases clipped from V and 0 bases from J, the junction kept 7 bases outside the gene matches. This CDR3 has 16 residues. The CDR3 DNA reads as TGTGCCTGGAGTGTAGCGCGGCGGGGGTACCAAGAGACCCAGTACTTC. Encoded protein: CAWSVARRGYQETQYF.

The rearrangement links TRBV28 to TRBJ2-3; 12 positions match TRBD2. Germline V gene lookup returns CDR1 MDHEN and CDR2 SYDVKM. The CDR3 runs 15 residues. The V gene end was trimmed by 5 bases and the J gene end by 8 bases; junction bases not matched to a gene: 8. In DNA, the CDR3 is TGTGCCAGCAGTACCCGACTAGCGGGGGCGGCTACGCAGTATTTT. Its protein product is CASSTRLAGAATQYF.

The genes are TRBV30 and TRBJ2-3; weak D call: TRBD1 (6 bases). V dropped 0 bases and J dropped 1 base, with 14 bases sitting between them. Germline values: CDR1 GTSNPN, CDR2 SVGIG (reference sequence). The CDR3 extends over 16 amino acids. CDR3 amino acids: CAWSVGTGQGTDTQYF. The CDR3 DNA follows: TGTGCCTGGAGTGTCGGAACAGGGCAGGGCACAGATACGCAGTATTTT.

The chain carries TRBV29-1 and TRBJ1-1; tentatively, D is TRBD1 (5 bases). The CDR3 runs to 11 residues. The germline V gene has CDR1 SQVTM and CDR2 ANQGSEA. V was cut by 6 bases and J by 8 bases, with 13 bases left in between. The CDR3 here is CSVEAGEEAFF. The CDR3 coding sequence is TGCAGCGTCGAGGCGGGGGAAGAAGCTTTCTTT.

V and J are TRBV6-5 and TRBJ2-3; D is possibly TRBD1 (5 bases). The V end lost 0 bases, the J end lost 1 base, and 11 bases lay between the germline ends. The CDR3 has 16 amino acids. Per the germline V gene, CDR1 is MNHEY and CDR2 is SVGAGI. DNA of the CDR3: TGTGCCAGCAGTTACTCGGACACCTTGGGCACAGATACGCAGTATTTT. Protein sequence: CASSYSDTLGTDTQYF.

The rearrangement joins TRBV7-9 to TRBJ1-2, with D uncertain. Trimming cost V 4 bases and J 3 bases, with 9 bases left between them. Germline V CDR1 and CDR2: SEHNR, FQNEAQ (reference sequence). The CDR3 has 13 residues. The CDR3 region is CASSSLEYYGYTF. The CDR3 nucleotides read TGTGCCAGCAGCTCCCTTGAGTACTATGGCTACACCTTC.

The rearrangement joins TRBV19 to TRBJ1-4; 7 bases agree with TRBD1. CDR1 and CDR2 from the germline V gene are LNHDA and SQIVND (reference sequence). The length of the CDR3 is 14 residues. The trim removed 6 bases at V and 1 base at J, leaving 2 bases unmatched. DNA for the CDR3: TGTGCCAGTAGATCAGGGGGAACTAATGAAAAACTGTTTTTT. Residues: CASRSGGTNEKLFF.

The chain is built from TRBV4-3 and TRBJ2-2; no clear D gene. This CDR3 is built from 14 residues. Trimming cost V 1 base and J 2 bases, with 5 bases left between them. Germline V gene sequence: CDR1 LGHNA, CDR2 YSLEER. CDR3 in DNA: TGCGCCAGCAGCCAAGGGCCAAACACCGGGGAGCTGTTTTTT. Translation gives CASSQGPNTGELFF.

The genes are TRBV9 and TRBJ2-5; 14 bases line up with TRBD2. This CDR3 has 19 residues. Germline CDR1 is SGDLS and CDR2 is YYNGEE. V was clipped by 0 bases and J by 0 bases; unmatched bases: 7. CDR3 nucleotides: TGTGCCAGCAGCGTAGGACTAGCGGGAGGGCCGCTTGACCAAGAGACCCAGTACTTC. This encodes CASSVGLAGGPLDQETQYF.

The J gene is TRBJ2-7, the V gene TRBV5-6; D might be TRBD2 (5 bases). Germline CDR1 and CDR2: SGHDT and YYEEEE. The CDR3 sequence is 14 residues long. V shed 6 bases and J shed 6 bases, with 19 bases lying between them. CDR3 in amino acids: CASTIGGGGSEQYF. The CDR3 DNA is TGTGCCAGCACCATAGGTGGCGGAGGATCCGAGCAGTACTTC.

The rearrangement joins TRBV5-1 to TRBJ2-1; TRBD2 is a possible D gene (6 bases). V was clipped by 4 bases and J by 5 bases, with 13 bases between them. CDR1 and CDR2 (germline): SGHRS, YFSETQ. This CDR3 contains 14 residues. DNA for the CDR3: TGCGCCAGCAGCCCGGGACTCGCCCACAATGAGCAGTTCTTC. Translation gives CASSPGLAHNEQFF.

The rearrangement links TRBV7-9 to TRBJ2-5; 10 bases are a match to TRBD2. Germline loops: CDR1 SEHNR, CDR2 FQNEAQ (reference sequence). V lost 3 bases to trimming and J lost 5 bases; unmatched junction nucleotides: 3. The CDR3 runs 14 residues. The CDR3, as DNA: TGTGCCAGCAGCTTGGGACTAGCGCTGGAGACCCAGTACTTC. This encodes CASSLGLALETQYF.

The V and J genes are TRBV27 and TRBJ2-7; perhaps TRBD2 as D (7 bases). The CDR3 sequence is 15 residues long. Germline CDR1 reads MNHEY; CDR2 reads SMNVEV (reference sequence). V lost 7 bases and J 3 bases, leaving 19 bases between the germline ends. The CDR3 DNA is TGTGCCAGCACCCTAGGGGGGGGGCTTAGCTACGAGCAGTACTTC. It translates to CASTLGGGLSYEQYF.

In nucleotides, the CDR3 is TGCGCCAGCAGCTTGGCGTGGCAGGGAGGTGGAAACACCATATATTTT. Protein product: CASSLAWQGGGNTIYF. The genes are TRBV5-1 and TRBJ1-3; D may be TRBD1 (5 bases). Trimming took off 0 bases at V and 3 bases at J, with 13 bases between the two ends. The germline CDR1 and CDR2 sequences are SGHRS and YFSETQ. This CDR3 has 16 amino acids.

V gene TRBV5-1 combines with J gene TRBJ1-1; 10 bases agree with TRBD1. Germline CDR1 reads SGHRS; CDR2 reads YFSETQ. The J segment lost 5 bases and the V segment lost 0 bases, leaving 7 bases of the junction unmatched. This CDR3 has 16 residues. This chain's CDR3 is CASSLEGTGVWTEAFF. DNA for the CDR3: TGCGCCAGCAGCTTGGAGGGGACAGGGGTTTGGACTGAAGCTTTCTTT.

The V and J genes are TRBV19 and TRBJ1-5; D not resolved. The ends were cut back, 3 bases at V and 0 bases at J, with 6 bases in the middle. Germline loops: CDR1 LNHDA, CDR2 SQIVND (reference sequence). The CDR3 is made up of 14 amino acids. The CDR3 bases are TGTGCCAGTAGTATCCGAGATAGCAATCAGCCCCAGCATTTT. Translated, it gives CASSIRDSNQPQHF.

As regards this clone: Within the sample, other DNA sequences also encode this same CDR3. The rearrangement uses TRBV10-3 and TRBJ2-7, with TRBD1 matching 12 bases. J gave up 4 bases and V 9 bases, and 7 bases lay outside the gene matches. This CDR3 contains 14 residues. The germline gives CDR1 ENHRY, CDR2 SYGVKD. The CDR3 coding sequence is TGTGCCATTAGCCCGGGACAGGGGGCTTACGAGCAGTACTTC. Its protein product is CAISPGQGAYEQYF.